This paragraph covers one T cell receptor beta chain sequence. Its antigen is unidentified. This CDR3 has 13 amino acids. The germline gives CDR1 MNHEY, CDR2 SMNVEV (reference sequence). V dropped 7 bases and J dropped 7 bases, with 14 bases sitting between them. The table came from immunoSEQ multiplex PCR; TCRdb's copy has only in-frame clones and leaves some out. The sample records about 8,900 clones, about 74% being singletons. The data belong to a study of OX40 agonist ivuxolimab in advanced cancers. As for the study in general: Melanoma, hepatocellular carcinoma, head and neck or renal cell cancer occurred in dose-escalation patients. Study-wide findings and caveats: Expanded clones were, on average, more numerous in CD8+ T cells than in CD4+. At 0.1 to 3.0 mg/kg, clonal expansion of CD4+ and CD8+ blood T cells had occurred by week 6.

This specimen was CD4+ or CD8+ T cells sorted from blood, taken in a trial of the OX40 agonist ivuxolimab. The chain combines TRBV27 with TRBJ1-5; no definite D call. This TCR was recovered from an adult with an advanced solid tumor such as melanoma, head and neck, liver or kidney cancer. The CDR3 region is CASKGLGKQPQHF. The CDR3 DNA follows: TGTGCCAGCAAGGGATTGGGGAAACAGCCCCAGCATTTT.